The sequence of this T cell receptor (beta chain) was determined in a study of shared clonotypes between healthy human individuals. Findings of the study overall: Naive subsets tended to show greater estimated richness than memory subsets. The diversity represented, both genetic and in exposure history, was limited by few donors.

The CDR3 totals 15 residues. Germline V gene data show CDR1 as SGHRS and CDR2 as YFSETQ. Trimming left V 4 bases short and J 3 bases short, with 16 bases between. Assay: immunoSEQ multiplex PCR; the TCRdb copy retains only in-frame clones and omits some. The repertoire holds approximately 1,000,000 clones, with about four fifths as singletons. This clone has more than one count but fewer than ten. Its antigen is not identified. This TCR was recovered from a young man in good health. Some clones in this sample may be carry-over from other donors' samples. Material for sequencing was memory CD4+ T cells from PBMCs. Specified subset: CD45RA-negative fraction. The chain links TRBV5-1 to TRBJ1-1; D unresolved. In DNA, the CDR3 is TGCGCCAGCAGCATCGGGTCCCAAGGAGACACTGAAGCTTTCTTT. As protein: CASSIGSQGDTEAFF. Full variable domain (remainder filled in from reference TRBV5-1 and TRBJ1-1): KAGVTQTPRYLIKTRGQQVTLSCSPISGHRSVSWYQQTPGQGLQFLFEYFSETQRNKGNFPGRFSGRQFSNSRSEMNVSTLELGDSALYLCASSIGSQGDTEAFFGQGTRLTVV.